This TCR beta chain was sequenced for a study of cytomegalovirus exposure and HLA in healthy donors. In the PCR, 60 Vbeta and 13 Jbeta primers were used. The assay was immunoSEQ multiplex PCR, and TCRdb's table has in-frame clones only and misses some. The profile covers around 150,000 clones, with approximately 70% appearing a single time and over 6% taken by the ten largest. As to this clone: Its specificity is not known.

Per germline, CDR1 SGHTA and CDR2 FQGNSA. This CDR3 region has 16 residues. V was shortened by 0 bases and J by 6 bases, with 14 bases between the two germline ends. Overall study results and limits: Excluded were some V segments that proved indistinguishable, including TRBV6-2 and TRBV6-3.

Whereas donors were nominally healthy upon sampling, unrecorded immune exposures were probable. What was sequenced was PBMCs. The TCR was taken from a man in his forties in good health and CMV-seropositive. The chain carries TRBV7-2 and TRBJ1-4; tentative D call: TRBD1 (5 bases). CDR3 loop: CASSLANGQGDEKLFF. The CDR3 nucleotides are TGTGCCAGCAGCTTAGCGAATGGGCAGGGTGATGAAAAACTGTTTTTT.